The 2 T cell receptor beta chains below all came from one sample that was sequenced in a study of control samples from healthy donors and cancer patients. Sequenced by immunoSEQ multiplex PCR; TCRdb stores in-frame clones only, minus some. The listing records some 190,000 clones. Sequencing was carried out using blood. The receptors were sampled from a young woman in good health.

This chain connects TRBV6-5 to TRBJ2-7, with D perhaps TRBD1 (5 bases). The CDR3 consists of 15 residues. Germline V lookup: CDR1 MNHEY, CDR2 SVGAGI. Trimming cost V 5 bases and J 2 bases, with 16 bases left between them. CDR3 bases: TGTGCCAGCAGTATCCAAGGGGCCCTTCCCTACGAGCAGTACTTC. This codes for CASSIQGALPYEQYF.

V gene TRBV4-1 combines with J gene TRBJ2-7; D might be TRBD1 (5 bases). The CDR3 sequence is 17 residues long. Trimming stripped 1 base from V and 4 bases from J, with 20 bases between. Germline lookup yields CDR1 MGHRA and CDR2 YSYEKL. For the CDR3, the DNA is TGCGCCAGCAGCCAAGTCGTATCCGCTCGACAGCAATACGAGCAGTACTTC. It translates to CASSQVVSARQQYEQYF.